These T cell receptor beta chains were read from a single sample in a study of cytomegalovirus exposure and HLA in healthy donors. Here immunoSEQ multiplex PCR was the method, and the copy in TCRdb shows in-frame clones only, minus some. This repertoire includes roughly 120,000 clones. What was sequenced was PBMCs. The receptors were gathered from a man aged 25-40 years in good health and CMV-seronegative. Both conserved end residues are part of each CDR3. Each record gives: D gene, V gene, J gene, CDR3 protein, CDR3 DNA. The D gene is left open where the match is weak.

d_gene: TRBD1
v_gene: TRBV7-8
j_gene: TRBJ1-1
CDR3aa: CASSSEGQVMNTEAFF
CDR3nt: TGTGCCAGCAGCTCGGAAGGACAGGTCATGAACACTGAAGCTTTCTTT

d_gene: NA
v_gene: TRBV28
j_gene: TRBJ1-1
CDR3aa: CASLTHATEAFF
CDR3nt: TGTGCCAGCTTGACACATGCCACTGAGGCTTTCTTT

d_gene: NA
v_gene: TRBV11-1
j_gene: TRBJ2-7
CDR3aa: CASSLTGPSYEQYF
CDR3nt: TGTGCCAGCAGCTTGACAGGACCTTCCTACGAGCAGTACTTC

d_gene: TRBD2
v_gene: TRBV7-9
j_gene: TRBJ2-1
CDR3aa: CASSLAGGRGNEQFF
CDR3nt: TGTGCCAGCAGCTTAGCGGGCGGGAGGGGCAATGAGCAGTTCTTC

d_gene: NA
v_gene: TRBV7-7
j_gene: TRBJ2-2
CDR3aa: CASSLDRNAGELFF
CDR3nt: TGTGCTAGCAGCTTGGACAGAAACGCCGGGGAGCTGTTTTTT

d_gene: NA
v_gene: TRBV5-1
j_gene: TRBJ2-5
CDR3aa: CASSLLYQETQYF
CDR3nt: TGCGCCAGCAGCCTGTTGTACCAAGAGACCCAGTACTTC

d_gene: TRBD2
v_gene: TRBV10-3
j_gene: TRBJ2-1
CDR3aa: CAISLYSPRTSGTGNEQFF
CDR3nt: TGTGCCATCAGCCTTTATAGCCCGCGGACTAGCGGGACGGGCAATGAGCAGTTCTTC

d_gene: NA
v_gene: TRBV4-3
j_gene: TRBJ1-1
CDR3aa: CASRNLPNTEAFF
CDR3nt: TGCGCCAGCAGAAACCTACCGAACACTGAAGCTTTCTTT

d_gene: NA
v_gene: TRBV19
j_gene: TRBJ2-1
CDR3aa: CASSIDSNEQFF
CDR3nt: TGTGCCAGTAGTATAGATAGCAATGAGCAGTTCTTC

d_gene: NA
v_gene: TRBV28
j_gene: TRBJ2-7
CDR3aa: CAWGNWRDEQYF
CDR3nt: TGTGCCTGGGGTAATTGGCGGGACGAGCAGTACTTC

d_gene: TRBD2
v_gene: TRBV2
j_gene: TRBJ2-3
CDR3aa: CASSKSSGRGTDTQYF
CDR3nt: TGTGCCAGCAGTAAGTCGAGCGGGAGAGGCACAGATACGCAGTATTTT

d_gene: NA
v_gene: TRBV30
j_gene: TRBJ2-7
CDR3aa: CASPKGEGSFEQYF
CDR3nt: TGTGCCTCACCAAAGGGAGAGGGTTCGTTCGAGCAGTACTTC

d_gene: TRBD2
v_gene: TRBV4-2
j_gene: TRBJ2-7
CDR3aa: CASSSTASGRAGREQYF
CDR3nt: TGTGCCAGCAGCAGTACGGCTAGCGGGAGGGCCGGTCGCGAGCAGTACTTC

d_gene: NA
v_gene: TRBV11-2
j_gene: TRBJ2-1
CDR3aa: CASSLEVRSNSYNEQFF
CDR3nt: TGTGCCAGCAGCTTAGAAGTCAGGTCCAACTCCTACAATGAGCAGTTCTTC

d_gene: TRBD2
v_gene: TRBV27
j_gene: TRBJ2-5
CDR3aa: CASSLGPATSRGQYF
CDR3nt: TGTGCCAGCAGTTTAGGTCCGGCAACTTCGCGGGGGCAGTACTTC

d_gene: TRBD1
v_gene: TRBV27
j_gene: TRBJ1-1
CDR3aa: CASSAAQGASNTEAFF
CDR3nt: TGTGCCAGCAGTGCCGCCCAGGGGGCCTCGAACACTGAAGCTTTCTTT

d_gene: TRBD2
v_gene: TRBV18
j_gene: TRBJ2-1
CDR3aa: CASSPIAGGYNEQFF
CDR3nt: TGTGCCAGCTCACCGATAGCGGGAGGCTACAATGAGCAGTTCTTC

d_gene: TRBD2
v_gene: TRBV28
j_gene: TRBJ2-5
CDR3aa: CASSLPRGRDETQYF
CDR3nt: TGTGCCAGCAGTTTACCTCGGGGGAGGGACGAGACCCAGTACTTC

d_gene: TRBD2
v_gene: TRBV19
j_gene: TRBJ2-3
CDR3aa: CATGDSGRDKTDTQYF
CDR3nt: TGTGCCACGGGGGACAGCGGGAGGGACAAAACAGATACGCAGTATTTT